Listed below are T cell receptor beta chains from one sample, sequenced in a study of CXCR3-negative and CXCR3-positive naive CD8 T cells. TCRdb reprocessed the 5' RACE reads and stores each CDR3 protein as one record, lacking DNA. Its table records 50,000 to 65,000 distinct CDR3 sequences. Material: naive CXCR3- CD8+ T cells from blood. These receptors all come from a human donor in good health. Some clones in this sample may be carry-over from other donors' samples. The CDR3 runs from the conserved cysteine through the conserved F or W.

j_call v_call cdr3_aa
TRBJ2-1 TRBV20-1 CSATRDRDYNEQFF
TRBJ1-4 TRBV19 CASSPRDAANEKLFF
TRBJ2-7 TRBV6-6 CASSSLNSDEQYF
TRBJ1-3 TRBV29-1 CSVVLGASGNTIYF
TRBJ2-7 TRBV12-3/TRBV12-4 CASSTGPYGEQYF
TRBJ2-7 TRBV4-3 CASSPTSGGAREQYF
TRBJ2-7 TRBV30 CAWNPGQGYEQYF
TRBJ2-5 TRBV20-1 CSAKAWGQETQYF
TRBJ1-1 TRBV12-3/TRBV12-4 CASSTAQGVYTEAFF
TRBJ2-1 TRBV29-1 CSVERRDDEQFF
TRBJ1-1 TRBV12-3/TRBV12-4 CASSFRRDNTEAFF
TRBJ2-1 TRBV5-5 CASSWGQGADEQFF
TRBJ2-3 TRBV28 CASSLGTRVRADLDTQYF
TRBJ2-5 TRBV20-1 CSARGRQDLGATEETQYF
TRBJ2-3 TRBV14 CASNPGDTSTDTQYF
TRBJ2-1 TRBV29-1 CSLPSPDGLNEQFF
TRBJ2-5 TRBV6-1 CASSLTTSGQETQYF